What follows are 19 T cell receptor beta chains derived from one specimen sequenced in a study of a mutant IDH1 vaccine in newly diagnosed glioma. Sequenced by immunoSEQ multiplex PCR; TCRdb stores in-frame clones only, minus some. The sample records 50,000 or so clones, 78% being singletons. Time point given: week 5, during vaccination. Doses comprised 300 ug of mutant IDH1 20-mer peptide each, plus topical imiquimod. Their antigen targets remain unknown. The sequences come from PBMCs, collected from a glioma patient whose treatment included an IDH1 peptide vaccine. The source is a woman aged 40-49 years with glioma.

This chain uses TRBV13 with TRBJ2-7; no reliable D call. Per the germline V gene, CDR1 is PRHDT and CDR2 is FYEKMQ (reference sequence). The CDR3 consists of 13 residues. Trimming pared 5 bases from V and 0 bases from J, leaving 8 bases between. The CDR3 is CASSQSPSYEQYF. DNA for the CDR3: TGTGCCAGCAGCCAGTCCCCCTCCTACGAGCAGTACTTC.

This clone occurred a few times. This chain uses TRBV25-1 with TRBJ2-2; D call uncertain. The ends were cut back, 3 bases at V and 1 base at J, with 12 bases in the middle. This CDR3 comprises 16 residues. Looked up from germline, CDR1 is MGHDK and CDR2 is SYGVNS. This chain's CDR3 is CASSDTRKWNTGELFF. DNA for the CDR3: TGTGCCAGCAGTGATACAAGGAAGTGGAACACCGGGGAGCTGTTTTTT.

The V call is TRBV18, the J call TRBJ2-3; possible D gene TRBD1, 6 bases. The CDR3 totals 14 residues. Per germline, CDR1 KGHSH and CDR2 LQKENI. The V end lost 3 bases, the J end lost 7 bases, and 14 bases lay between the germline ends. This CDR3 reads CASSPDRIGHTQYF. CDR3 sequence (DNA): TGTGCCAGCTCACCTGACAGGATCGGGCATACGCAGTATTTT.

Comments on this clone: One end of the junction fails to match germline, which may point to a read error. This chain connects TRBV10-2 to TRBJ2-3, with 7 bases lining up with TRBD2. This CDR3 is 11 amino acids long. Germline loops: CDR1 WSHSY, CDR2 SAAADI. CDR3 loop: CASGGGTLSHF. The CDR3 DNA follows: TGCGCCTCTGGGGGAGGGACCTTGAGCCATTTT.

The V and J genes are TRBV5-4 and TRBJ1-2, with a possible D match to TRBD1 (6 bases). Per germline, CDR1 SGHNT and CDR2 YYREEE (reference sequence). This CDR3 is 14 amino acids long. The ends were cut back, 0 bases at V and 7 bases at J, with 13 bases in the middle. The CDR3 sequence: CASSLGTEVFGYTF. The CDR3 bases are TGTGCCAGCAGCTTGGGGACAGAAGTGTTTGGCTACACCTTC.

The chain combines TRBV6-1 with TRBJ1-2, with D uncertain. CDR3 size: 13 residues. CDR1 is MNHNS, CDR2 SASEGT, per germline. Trimming removed 3 bases from V and 7 bases from J, with 12 bases in between. CDR3 nucleotide sequence: TGTGCCAGCAGTGACCCCGGGCACCCTGGCTACACCTTC. Translating gives CASSDPGHPGYTF.

This clone was observed a handful of times. Within the sample, other DNA sequences also encode this same CDR3. The V call is TRBV30, the J call TRBJ1-3, with D unresolved. The CDR3 has 12 amino acids. V was cut by 0 bases and J by 4 bases, with 4 bases left in between. The germline gives CDR1 GTSNPN, CDR2 SVGIG (reference sequence). The CDR3 region is CAWSVLGNTIYF. CDR3 nucleotides: TGTGCCTGGAGTGTACTGGGAAACACCATATATTTT.

The rearrangement uses TRBV5-1 and TRBJ2-7; 10 nucleotides line up with TRBD2. J was trimmed by 0 bases and V by 5 bases; bases with no gene match: 5. The V gene's germline CDR1 is SGHRS and CDR2 YFSETQ. The CDR3 is made up of 15 amino acids. CDR3 coding DNA: TGCGCCAGCAGTTGGGGGACTAGCGCCTCCTACGAGCAGTACTTC. Amino acids: CASSWGTSASYEQYF.

This sequence joins TRBV11-2 and TRBJ1-2; 10 bases agree with TRBD1. The ends lost 6 bases at V and 7 bases at J; junction bases unmatched: 11. Germline values: CDR1 SGHAT, CDR2 FQNNGV. There are 15 residues in the CDR3. The CDR3 DNA reads as TGTGCCAGCAGGTATACCGGGACAGGGGCGTCTGGCTACACCTTC. Residues: CASRYTGTGASGYTF.

V gene TRBV10-2 combines with J gene TRBJ1-2, with D possibly being TRBD1 (6 bases). V was trimmed by 4 bases and J by 8 bases, leaving 14 bases between them. Germline V CDR1 and CDR2: WSHSY, SAAADI. The CDR3 length is 13 residues. The CDR3 protein is CASSGAGARGYTF. The CDR3 DNA follows: TGCGCCAGCAGTGGGGCAGGGGCGCGGGGCTACACCTTC.

The rearrangement joins TRBV5-1 to TRBJ1-1; tentatively, D is TRBD1 (5 bases). Trimming removed 2 bases from V and 0 bases from J, with 14 bases in between. This CDR3 has 16 amino acids. Germline V gene lookup returns CDR1 SGHRS and CDR2 YFSETQ. The CDR3 DNA reads as TGCGCCAGCAGCTTAGAGGGGACCCCAATGAACACTGAAGCTTTCTTT. It encodes CASSLEGTPMNTEAFF.

The gene calls are TRBV5-1 and TRBJ1-3, with D uncertain. The V and J ends lost 0 bases and 0 bases respectively, with 7 bases between them. Per germline, CDR1 SGHRS and CDR2 YFSETQ. CDR3 length: 15 residues. The CDR3 loop reads CASSLDRLSGNTIYF. Here the CDR3 DNA reads TGCGCCAGCAGCTTGGACAGACTCTCTGGAAACACCATATATTTT.

This chain uses TRBV11-2 with TRBJ2-7; either TRBD1 or TRBD2 may fit D (6 bases each). Germline CDR1 reads SGHAT; CDR2 reads FQNNGV. The CDR3 covers 12 residues. V lost 5 bases and J 7 bases, leaving 12 bases between the germline ends. CDR3 DNA: TGTGCCAGCAGCCGGGGGCGATGGGAGCAGTACTTC. Its protein product is CASSRGRWEQYF.

This clone has more than one count but fewer than ten. The J gene is TRBJ1-1, the V gene TRBV25-1, with 9 bases fitting TRBD1. The V gene's germline CDR1 is MGHDK and CDR2 SYGVNS. The CDR3 runs 13 residues. With 6 bases clipped from V and 1 base from J, the junction kept 0 bases outside the gene matches. The chain's CDR3 is CASRGQGNTEAFF. DNA for the CDR3: TGTGCCAGCAGGGGACAGGGGAACACTGAAGCTTTCTTT.

The chain is built from TRBV25-1 and TRBJ1-2; D is ambiguous. The germline V and J ends were trimmed by 8 bases and 3 bases, with 7 bases remaining between them. The CDR3 length is 11 residues. Germline CDR1 and CDR2: MGHDK and SYGVNS. In DNA form, the CDR3 reads TGTGCCAGCGAGGATCACTATGGCTACACCTTC. Translation gives CASEDHYGYTF.

This chain joins TRBV7-3 and TRBJ2-2; D not certain. Per the germline V gene, CDR1 is SGHTA and CDR2 is FQGTGA. The germline V and J ends were trimmed by 4 bases and 2 bases, with 17 bases remaining between them. The CDR3 runs to 17 residues. The CDR3 sequence: CASSSPAGRSNTGELFF. The CDR3 bases are TGTGCCAGCAGCTCCCCAGCCGGACGGAGTAACACCGGGGAGCTGTTTTTT.

The V gene is TRBV6-1, the J gene TRBJ1-1; D not certain. V was pared by 5 bases and J by 2 bases, with 6 bases between. In germline, CDR1 is MNHNS, CDR2 SASEGT. The CDR3 extends over 12 amino acids. The CDR3 loop is CASSRQNTEAFF. CDR3 nucleotide sequence: TGTGCCAGCAGTCGTCAAAACACTGAAGCTTTCTTT.

The chain employs TRBV27 and TRBJ2-1; D assignment may be TRBD1 or TRBD2 (5 bases each). Germline V gene data show CDR1 as MNHEY and CDR2 as SMNVEV (reference sequence). The CDR3 is 10 amino acids. Trimming cost V 8 bases and J 10 bases, with 9 bases left between them. The CDR3 bases are TGTGCCAGCGGGGGAAGAGAGCAGTTCTTC. Amino acids: CASGGREQFF.

The V and J genes are TRBV25-1 and TRBJ1-4, with TRBD1 matching 8 bases. Germline CDR1 reads MGHDK; CDR2 reads SYGVNS. The CDR3 sequence is 16 residues long. V gave up 6 bases and J gave up 1 base; unmatched junction bases: 7. CDR3 protein: CASRDFDRGTNEKLFF. The CDR3 DNA sequence: TGTGCCAGCAGGGATTTCGACAGGGGAACTAATGAAAAACTGTTTTTT.